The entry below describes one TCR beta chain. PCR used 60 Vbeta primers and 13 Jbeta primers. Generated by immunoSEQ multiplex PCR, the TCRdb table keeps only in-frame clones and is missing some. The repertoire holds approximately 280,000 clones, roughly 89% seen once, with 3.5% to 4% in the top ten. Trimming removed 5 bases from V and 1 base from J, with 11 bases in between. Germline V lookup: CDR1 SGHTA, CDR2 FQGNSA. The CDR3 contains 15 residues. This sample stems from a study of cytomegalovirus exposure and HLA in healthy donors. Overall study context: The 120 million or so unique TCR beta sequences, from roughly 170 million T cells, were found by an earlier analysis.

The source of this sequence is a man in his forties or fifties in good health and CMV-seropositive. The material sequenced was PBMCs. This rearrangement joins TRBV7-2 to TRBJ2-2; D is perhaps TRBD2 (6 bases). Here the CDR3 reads CASSPGDRNTGELFF. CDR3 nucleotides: TGTGCCAGCAGCCCGGGAGACAGGAACACCGGGGAGCTGTTTTTT.